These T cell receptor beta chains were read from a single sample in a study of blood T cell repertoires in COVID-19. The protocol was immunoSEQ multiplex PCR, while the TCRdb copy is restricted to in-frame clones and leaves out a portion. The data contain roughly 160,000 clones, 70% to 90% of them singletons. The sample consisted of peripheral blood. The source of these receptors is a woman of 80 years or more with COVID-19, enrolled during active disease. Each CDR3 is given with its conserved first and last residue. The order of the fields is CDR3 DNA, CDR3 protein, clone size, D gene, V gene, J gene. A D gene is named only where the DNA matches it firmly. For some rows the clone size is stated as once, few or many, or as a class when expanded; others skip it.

DNA: TGTGCCAGCAGCCCCTCAGGGTCAACTAATGAAAAACTGTTTTTT
CDR3: CASSPSGSTNEKLFF
size: .
D: .
V: TRBV5-6
J: TRBJ1-4

DNA: TGCAGCGTTGGGGCCGGGGAGGGGACGTACAATGAGCAGTTCTTC
CDR3: CSVGAGEGTYNEQFF
size: .
D: TRBD2
V: TRBV29-1
J: TRBJ2-1

DNA: TGTGCCAGCAGCTTGGTGGGAGGCCCGGAGGAGCTGTTTTTT
CDR3: CASSLVGGPEELFF
size: .
D: .
V: TRBV5-5
J: TRBJ2-2

DNA: TGCAGCGTGGACCAACAGGGGGCCGGGGGCTACACCTTC
CDR3: CSVDQQGAGGYTF
size: .
D: TRBD1
V: TRBV29-1
J: TRBJ1-2

DNA: TGTGCCAGCAGCTTGACCGGGTTCTCTGGAAACACCATATATTTT
CDR3: CASSLTGFSGNTIYF
size: .
D: .
V: TRBV5-8
J: TRBJ1-3

DNA: TGCGCCAGCAGCCCCAGGGGAGAAGAGACCCAGTACTTC
CDR3: CASSPRGEETQYF
size: .
D: .
V: TRBV5-1
J: TRBJ2-5

DNA: TGTGCCAGCAGTTTAGGACTATCCTATAATTCACCCCTCCACTTT
CDR3: CASSLGLSYNSPLHF
size: .
D: .
V: TRBV27
J: TRBJ1-6

DNA: TGTGCCAGCAGCCCCAGTGGGCTGAGTAATGAAAAACTGTTTTTT
CDR3: CASSPSGLSNEKLFF
size: .
D: .
V: TRBV7-9
J: TRBJ1-4

DNA: TGCGCCAGCAGCCGAGGAGGAGGACTAGCCTACAATGAGCAGTTCTTC
CDR3: CASSRGGGLAYNEQFF
size: .
D: TRBD2
V: TRBV5-1
J: TRBJ2-1

DNA: TGTGCCAGCAGCCCCCCAGGATCACCCCTCCACTTT
CDR3: CASSPPGSPLHF
size: few
D: .
V: TRBV3-1/TRBV3-2
J: TRBJ1-6